This T cell receptor beta chain emerged from a study of blood T cell repertoires in COVID-19. TCRdb keeps only in-frame clones here, not all; method: immunoSEQ multiplex PCR. Among some 200,000 clones, 80% to 90% were seen once, and the ten largest hold more than 9%. The length of the CDR3 is 17 residues. This clone was seen a single time. This TCR derives from a man in his forties or fifties with active or convalescent COVID-19. Sequencing was performed on peripheral blood. This chain joins TRBV21-1 and TRBJ2-1; the table assigns TRBD1, which was not confirmed against the DNA. TRBV21-1 is a listed pseudogene. CDR3 sequence (DNA): TGTGCCAGCAGCACAAAGGGGGCCTCCCTCTCCTACAATGAGCAGTTCTTC. Translation: CASSTKGASLSYNEQFF.